This entry describes one T cell receptor (beta chain). The antigen remains undetermined. This specimen comes from a study of vaccination and CD4 T cells after COVID-19. Study-level information: Four females and six males made up the convalescents, with two Hispanic. Cells were stimulated with overlapping spike peptides from SARS-CoV-2, HCoV-NL63, HCoV-OC43 and HCoV-229E.

The Oncomine TCR Beta short-read assay sequenced DNA from cultured CD4+ T cells. Genomic DNA extraction was carried out from cultured CD4+ T cells. One entry per CDR3 protein results from TCRdb running MiXCR on the PCR reads. Found here are 15,000 to 20,000 distinct CDR3 sequences, roughly half of them singletons; the top ten hold roughly 5%. Treatment given: roughly 10-day PBMC culture with coronavirus spike peptide pools or control peptides (ViraFEST assay). The ViraFEST method relied on peptide pools to expand antigen-specific T cells, followed by TCR sequencing. Specimen: CD4+ T cells from blood, cultured in vitro, collected before SARS-CoV-2 vaccination. The TCR was taken from a human donor who had recovered from COVID-19.

In DNA, the CDR3 is TGTGCCAGCAGGGGGACAGGGGATTATCAGCCCCAGCATTTT. Translated, it gives CASRGTGDYQPQHF. The chain uses TRBV28 and TRBJ1-5; 10 bases agree with TRBD1. The CDR3 is 14 residues long. CDR1 is MDHEN and CDR2 is SYDVKM in the germline V gene. The V segment lost 6 bases and the J segment 5 bases; nucleotides outside the gene matches: 4. Together with reference TRBV28 and TRBJ1-5, the CDR3 gives the full variable domain: DVKVTQSSRYLVKRTGEKVFLECVQDMDHENMFWYRQDPGLGLRLIYFSYDVKMKEKGDIPEGYSVSREKKERFSLILESASTNQTSMYLCASRGTGDYQPQHFGDGTRLSIL.